This is a list of T cell receptor beta chains from one sample in a study of blood T cell repertoires in COVID-19. Measured with immunoSEQ multiplex PCR; TCRdb has only the in-frame clones, and not every one. The sample gives about 270,000 clones, 85% to 90% of which show up once; less than 20% is in the top ten. Sequencing used PBMCs or T cells enriched from blood (not recorded which). The origin of the receptors is a man between 18 and 35 years old who had recovered from COVID-19. Each CDR3 is given with its conserved first and last residue. D genes are given only for firm matches. The size entry is marked missing in some rows and otherwise reads once, few, many or a size class.

clone_size	j_call	d_call	v_call	cdr3_aa	cdr3_nt
once	TRBJ2-5	-	TRBV28	CASTLGGGGTQYF	TGTGCCAGCACTTTGGGAGGTGGGGGGACCCAGTACTTC
many	TRBJ1-5	-	TRBV19	CASSMRGSYQPQHF	TGTGCCAGTAGTATGAGGGGGTCCTATCAGCCCCAGCATTTT
-	TRBJ1-2	TRBD1	TRBV12-3/TRBV12-4	CASSLDRAGGYTF	TGTGCCAGCAGTCTAGACAGGGCCGGTGGCTACACCTTC
few	TRBJ1-5	TRBD1	TRBV6-2/TRBV6-3	CASSYEGGAVQPQHF	TGTGCCAGCAGTTACGAAGGGGGCGCGGTTCAGCCCCAGCATTTT
-	TRBJ1-6	-	TRBV7-3	CASSLGGINSPLHF	TGTGCCAGCAGCTTAGGGGGGATTAATTCACCCCTCCACTTT
-	TRBJ2-7	TRBD2	TRBV19	CASSLGLAAYEQYF	TGTGCCAGTAGTCTGGGACTAGCGGCCTACGAGCAGTACTTC
once	TRBJ2-5	TRBD2	TRBV9	CASSIAGTSFETQYF	TGTGCCAGCAGCATCGCCGGGACTAGCTTTGAGACCCAGTACTTC
-	TRBJ1-5	TRBD1	TRBV18	CASSQAQGPLGGNQPQHF	TGTGCCAGCTCACAGGCACAGGGGCCCTTAGGAGGCAATCAGCCCCAGCATTTT
-	TRBJ1-2	TRBD1	TRBV6-5	CASSQTGGIRYTF	TGTGCCAGCAGCCAAACAGGGGGTATACGCTACACCTTC
once	TRBJ1-6	-	TRBV28	CASSPSEGVGSPLHF	TGTGCCAGCAGCCCCAGTGAAGGGGTTGGTTCACCCCTCCACTTT
-	TRBJ2-3	-	TRBV19	CASSTLIADTQYF	TGTGCCAGTAGTACACTAATAGCAGATACGCAGTATTTT
few	TRBJ2-1	TRBD2	TRBV6-1	CASSDLAGVGYNEQFF	TGTGCCAGCAGTGATTTAGCGGGAGTGGGGTACAATGAGCAGTTCTTC
-	TRBJ1-1	-	TRBV6-6	CASSPRGGARFWDTEAFF	TGTGCCAGCAGTCCCCGGGGGGGGGCGAGGTTTTGGGACACTGAAGCTTTCTTT
-	TRBJ2-7	-	TRBV12-3/TRBV12-4	CASSFGRAYEQYF	TGTGCCAGCAGTTTCGGGCGGGCCTACGAGCAGTACTTC
few	TRBJ2-5	-	TRBV5-4	CASSYRGETQYF	TGTGCCAGCAGCTATAGGGGTGAGACCCAGTACTTC
-	TRBJ1-5	-	TRBV28	CASSLVQERKHF	TGTGCCAGCAGTTTGGTTCAAGAGCGCAAGCATTTT
-	TRBJ1-6	-	TRBV5-1	CASSLNRQMGDSPLHF	TGCGCCAGCAGCTTAAACAGACAGATGGGCGATTCACCCCTCCACTTT
few	TRBJ2-5	-	TRBV30	CAWSAKGVETQYF	TGTGCCTGGAGTGCAAAAGGGGTAGAGACCCAGTACTTC
-	TRBJ2-7	-	TRBV20-1	CSALESYEQYF	TGCAGTGCTTTAGAGTCCTACGAGCAGTACTTC
-	TRBJ2-7	TRBD2	TRBV5-4	CASSTGTNPVAQYF	TGTGCCAGCAGCACCGGGACTAATCCAGTGGCGCAGTACTTC
-	TRBJ2-1	-	TRBV5-5	CASSLEWGGRLFF	TGTGCCAGCAGCTTGGAATGGGGCGGCAGGTTGTTCTTC
-	TRBJ1-6	-	TRBV9	CASSVGGRVQSPLHF	TGTGCCAGCAGCGTAGGGGGCAGGGTGCAGTCACCCCTCCACTTT
-	TRBJ1-2	-	TRBV27	CASSGGDGVRGYTF	TGTGCCAGCAGTGGGGGGGACGGGGTTCGTGGCTACACCTTC
-	TRBJ2-5	TRBD2	TRBV7-8	CASSLQTAGTSGTQYF	TGTGCCAGCAGCTTACAAACGGCCGGGACTAGCGGGACCCAGTACTTC